This paragraph reports one T cell receptor (beta chain). No antigen is known for it. Base qualities were left out, and no much larger clone turns up one base away. Whole blood was collected in K2EDTA tubes by collaborating institutions according to the institutions' own protocols. For TCRbeta analysis, collaborators shipped samples in one of three forms: frozen whole blood, isolated PBMCs, or DNA extracted from either of those sample types. The data belong to a study of blood T cell repertoires in COVID-19 (dated by TCRdb to 2018 to 2020). Some background on the complete study: Samples covering the acute and convalescent phases of COVID-19 were provided by collaborators in the United States, Italy and Spain. The repertoires were released in a freely available public database meant as a resource for research on the immune response to SARS-CoV-2. The samples were drawn from two sources: the first 160 participants of the ongoing ImmuneRACE study, and 1,254 subjects contributed by 6 global collaborators. The material from the prospective study consisted of cDNA or gDNA derived from T cells, B-cell-depleted T cells, or PBMCs. Where HLA class I and class II types were available, the types were taken from metadata supplied by the sample provider, not from assay-based typing. Subjects who had been exposed to COVID-19, were actively infected with it, or had recovered from it provided the deeply sampled blood TCRbeta repertoires that made up the dataset. Sample metadata almost always included a de-identified subject ID, COVID-19 status, age in years and sex.

TCRbeta CDR3 regions were amplified from genomic DNA by means of the immunoSEQ Assay, a bias-controlled multiplex PCR. Under the source paper's analysis protocol: Within the assay, amplification of reference gene primers was used to estimate how many nucleated cells each sample contained. Sequence reads were collapsed and filtered to measure the absolute abundance of every unique TCRbeta CDR3 rearrangement. For each sample, productive Simpson clonality was calculated as the square root of Simpson's diversity index across productive rearrangements. In TCRdb, the immuneACCESS table is reduced to in-frame sequences with V and J assigned. These tables do not hold every clone; where another copy was compared, an unresolved V gene accounts for under half, and the others remain unexplained. V and J calls and clone size are as listed in that table; D and trimming were resolved from the DNA. The sample table holds a few hundred thousand clones, of which approximately 85% were seen once. The ten largest clonotypes hold 5.1% of the sample.

What the study reported, not specific to this receptor: How much clinical and demographic metadata was included differed by source and by participant, and the metadata was provided uncurated.

Material: peripheral blood. This clonotype originated in a man between 50 and 59 years old with active or convalescent COVID-19.

The nucleotides read TGTGCCAGCAGCGTAGGAGGGCTGGGTGAAAAACTGTTTTTT. Its protein product is CASSVGGLGEKLFF. The chain was built from TRBV9 and TRBJ1-4; too little of a D gene remains to name it. CDR1 and CDR2, looked up from the germline V gene, are SGDLS and YYNGEE. The junction shows trimming of 0 bases on V and 7 bases on J, plus 10 bases between the germline ends. From its cysteine to its phenylalanine, the CDR3 spans 14 amino acids. Only CDR3 DNA remains: 42 bases, in frame from the first base.